Listed below are T cell receptor beta chains from one sample, sequenced in a study of blood T cell repertoires in COVID-19. Sequencing used immunoSEQ multiplex PCR; TCRdb keeps in-frame clones, though not all of them. The data contain over 65,000 clones, about 78% of them singletons. What was sequenced was peripheral blood. The receptors originated from a man in his fifties or sixties with COVID-19, enrolled during active disease. Each CDR3 is given with its conserved first and last residue. Fields, in order: clone size, J gene, D gene, V gene, CDR3 protein, CDR3 DNA. D genes are given only for firm matches. Clone size appears in some rows only: once, few, many, or a class for an expanded clone.

many	TRBJ1-3	NA	TRBV11-3	CASSDRRSSGNTIYF	TGTGCCAGCAGCGACAGACGGAGCTCTGGAAACACCATATATTTT
many	TRBJ1-5	NA	TRBV19	CASRKGLAILGNQPQHF	TGTGCCAGTAGAAAGGGACTCGCAATCCTTGGCAATCAGCCCCAGCATTTT
NA	TRBJ1-5	NA	TRBV19	CASSPTGGISNQPQHF	TGTGCCAGTAGTCCTACCGGGGGAATAAGCAATCAGCCCCAGCATTTT
NA	TRBJ1-2	TRBD1	TRBV7-9	CASSLGQGGYGYTF	TGTGCCAGCAGCTTAGGACAGGGGGGATATGGCTACACCTTC
NA	TRBJ2-3	NA	TRBV6-4	CASSGGGLQDTQYF	TGTGCCAGCAGTGGTGGGGGCCTGCAAGATACGCAGTATTTT
NA	TRBJ2-1	TRBD1	TRBV4-2	CASSQDGGGQGNNEQFF	TGTGCCAGCAGCCAAGATGGGGGGGGACAGGGGAACAATGAGCAGTTCTTC
NA	TRBJ1-1	NA	TRBV7-3	CASSLSGGAHTEAFF	TGTGCCAGCAGCTTATCGGGGGGGGCACACACTGAAGCTTTCTTT
NA	TRBJ2-1	TRBD1	TRBV3-1/TRBV3-2	CASSSGDRGSNEQFF	TGTGCCAGCAGCTCCGGGGACAGGGGTAGCAATGAGCAGTTCTTC
NA	TRBJ2-6	NA	TRBV21-1	CASSNSAGTGANVLTF	TGTGCCAGCAGCAACTCGGCGGGGACTGGGGCCAACGTCCTGACTTTC
NA	TRBJ2-3	TRBD1	TRBV7-3	CASSDTGVGADTQYF	TGTGCCAGCAGCGACACAGGGGTTGGGGCAGATACGCAGTATTTT
NA	TRBJ1-1	TRBD1	TRBV6-2/TRBV6-3	CASSDRGAEAFF	TGTGCCAGTAGTGACAGGGGCGCTGAAGCTTTCTTT
NA	TRBJ1-4	NA	TRBV29-1	CSVKVQGKLFF	TGCAGCGTTAAGGTGCAGGGAAAACTGTTTTTT
NA	TRBJ2-1	NA	TRBV5-1	CASSSGQSLGDEQFF	TGCGCCAGCAGCTCGGGACAATCCCTAGGGGATGAGCAGTTCTTC
NA	TRBJ2-5	NA	TRBV7-2	CASSLEVDFQETQYF	TGTGCCAGCAGCTTAGAAGTGGACTTCCAAGAGACCCAGTACTTC
NA	TRBJ2-7	NA	TRBV5-1	CASSPGWGPGEQYF	TGCGCCAGCAGCCCCGGTTGGGGGCCGGGGGAGCAGTACTTC
many	TRBJ1-2	TRBD1	TRBV3-1/TRBV3-2	CASSQGQGAYGYTF	TGTGCCAGCAGCCAAGGGCAGGGGGCTTATGGCTACACCTTC
NA	TRBJ1-1	NA	TRBV29-1	CSALGEDNNTAFF	TGCAGCGCACTAGGAGAAGACAACAATACGGCTTTCTTT
NA	TRBJ2-3	TRBD2	TRBV4-3	CASSQGLAGGTDTQYF	TGCGCCAGCAGCCAAGGACTAGCGGGAGGCACAGATACGCAGTATTTT
NA	TRBJ1-1	NA	TRBV15	CATSRGGLPNTEAFF	TGTGCCACCAGCAGAGGGGGACTCCCGAACACTGAAGCTTTCTTT
many	TRBJ1-3	NA	TRBV6-6	CASKPPGVGNTIYF	TGTGCCAGCAAGCCCCCAGGGGTCGGAAACACCATATATTTT
NA	TRBJ1-2	NA	TRBV21-1	CASSKRAAEWGYTF	TGTGCCAGCAGCAAGAGAGCCGCCGAGTGGGGCTACACCTTC
NA	TRBJ2-7	TRBD2	TRBV3-1/TRBV3-2	CASSQIRGGEQYF	TGTGCCAGCAGCCAAATACGGGGGGGCGAGCAGTACTTC
NA	TRBJ2-1	TRBD2	TRBV7-2	CASSFLRGGYDNEQFF	TGTGCCAGCAGCTTTTTACGCGGGGGTTACGACAATGAGCAGTTCTTC
NA	TRBJ1-1	TRBD1	TRBV3-1/TRBV3-2	CASSQEPQDRGNTEAFF	TGTGCCAGCAGCCAAGAACCCCAGGACAGGGGGAACACTGAAGCTTTCTTT
NA	TRBJ1-2	NA	TRBV4-3	CASSKHTGGYTF	TGCGCCAGCAGCAAGCATACAGGGGGCTACACCTTC
NA	TRBJ1-4	NA	TRBV7-8	CASSLAIRVETNEKLFF	TGTGCCAGCAGCTTAGCGATCAGGGTGGAAACTAATGAAAAACTGTTTTTT
NA	TRBJ1-6	TRBD1	TRBV19	CASSIDGTGVSPLHF	TGTGCCAGTAGTATAGATGGGACAGGGGTTTCACCCCTCCACTTT
NA	TRBJ2-2	NA	TRBV5-5	CASSQSSGELFF	TGTGCCAGCAGCCAATCTAGCGGGGAGCTGTTTTTT
NA	TRBJ2-7	TRBD1	TRBV29-1	CSVGAGTGQYEQYF	TGCAGCGTTGGAGCCGGGACAGGTCAGTACGAGCAGTACTTC
NA	TRBJ2-3	TRBD2	TRBV5-1	CASSDASGGGTQYF	TGCGCCAGCAGCGATGCTAGCGGGGGGGGTACGCAGTATTTT
few	TRBJ2-6	NA	TRBV7-2	CASSLPVSGANVLTF	TGTGCCAGCAGCTTACCGGTCTCTGGGGCCAACGTCCTGACTTTC
NA	TRBJ2-1	TRBD2	TRBV2	CASSVTSGPRSEQFF	TGTGCCAGCAGCGTCACTAGCGGACCCAGGAGTGAGCAGTTCTTC
NA	TRBJ1-2	NA	TRBV15	CATSREGTPRGIQRVTF	TGTGCCACCAGCAGAGAAGGGACACCCCGGGGTATACAGAGGGTCACCTTC
NA	TRBJ2-5	NA	TRBV5-1	CASSLAETGQETQYF	TGCGCCAGCAGCTTGGCCGAAACGGGACAAGAGACCCAGTACTTC
NA	TRBJ2-3	NA	TRBV2	CASKLIGGEADTQYF	TGTGCCAGCAAACTAATCGGGGGAGAGGCAGATACGCAGTATTTT
NA	TRBJ2-7	NA	TRBV3-1/TRBV3-2	CASSRPGLYEQYF	TGTGCCAGCAGCCGACCGGGACTTTACGAGCAGTACTTC
NA	TRBJ2-5	TRBD1	TRBV11-2	CASSPRDREETQYF	TGTGCCAGCAGCCCGAGGGACAGAGAAGAGACCCAGTACTTC
NA	TRBJ2-5	NA	TRBV5-4	CASSLAGGETQYF	TGTGCCAGCAGCTTGGCAGGTGGGGAGACCCAGTACTTC
NA	TRBJ2-7	TRBD1	TRBV7-6	CASSLEQGSPYEQYF	TGTGCCAGCAGCTTAGAACAGGGGTCCCCCTACGAGCAGTACTTC
NA	TRBJ1-2	TRBD1	TRBV7-9	CASSSADRGYGYTF	TGTGCCAGCAGCTCAGCGGACAGGGGCTATGGCTACACCTTC
NA	TRBJ1-6	NA	TRBV9	CASNLSRFPTYSPLHF	TGTGCCAGCAATCTGTCGAGGTTCCCAACCTATTCACCCCTCCACTTT
NA	TRBJ2-3	TRBD1	TRBV9	CASSGPGQGAEGQYF	TGTGCCAGCAGCGGCCCGGGACAGGGGGCCGAGGGGCAGTATTTT
NA	TRBJ2-3	NA	TRBV5-6	CASSSVPDTQYF	TGTGCCAGCAGCTCAGTCCCAGATACGCAGTATTTT
few	TRBJ2-1	NA	TRBV5-1	CASSRISRGSYNEQFF	TGCGCCAGCAGCCGGATTTCGCGGGGATCCTACAATGAGCAGTTCTTC
NA	TRBJ2-1	TRBD2	TRBV10-3	CAIQRGGRNEQFF	TGTGCCATTCAGCGGGGGGGCCGAAATGAGCAGTTCTTC
NA	TRBJ2-3	TRBD2	TRBV3-1/TRBV3-2	CASSQEAGASGGTDTQYF	TGTGCCAGCAGCCAAGAGGCGGGGGCTAGCGGGGGCACAGATACGCAGTATTTT
NA	TRBJ2-1	NA	TRBV4-2	CASSQEWGSSSYNEQFF	TGTGCCAGCAGCCAAGAATGGGGCTCAAGCTCCTACAATGAGCAGTTCTTC
NA	TRBJ2-5	TRBD2	TRBV9	CASSPDQRGPQETQYF	TGTGCCAGCAGTCCTGACCAGCGGGGGCCCCAAGAGACCCAGTACTTC
NA	TRBJ2-1	TRBD1	TRBV19	CASSKTRTGRSYNEQFF	TGTGCCAGTAGTAAAACACGGACAGGACGATCCTACAATGAGCAGTTCTTC
NA	TRBJ2-2	TRBD1	TRBV7-9	CASSRQGTNTGELFF	TGTGCCAGCAGTCGACAGGGGACGAACACCGGGGAGCTGTTTTTT
NA	TRBJ2-7	NA	TRBV29-1	CSVAPTGYEQYF	TGCAGCGTCGCCCCGACAGGCTACGAGCAGTACTTC